A selection of T cell receptor beta chains follows, all from one sample in a study of cytomegalovirus exposure and HLA in healthy donors. Measured with immunoSEQ multiplex PCR; TCRdb has only the in-frame clones, and not every one. The table for this sample gives 150,000 to 200,000 clones. The sequencing input was PBMCs. The receptors derive from a man aged 30 to 45 in good health and CMV-seronegative. CDR3s include the opening cysteine and the closing phenylalanine or tryptophan. Fields, in order: V gene, J gene, D gene, CDR3 protein, CDR3 DNA. The D gene is left open where the match is weak.

V gene: TRBV10-3
J gene: TRBJ2-2
D gene: NA
CDR3 protein: CAISPRTGELLF
CDR3 DNA: TGTGCCATCAGTCCGAGGACCGGGGAGCTGCTTTTT

V gene: TRBV6-6
J gene: TRBJ1-1
D gene: NA
CDR3 protein: CASRGGADTEAFF
CDR3 DNA: TGTGCCAGCCGCGGAGGGGCGGACACTGAAGCTTTCTTT

V gene: TRBV27
J gene: TRBJ2-5
D gene: TRBD1
CDR3 protein: CASSFGTGTRETQYF
CDR3 DNA: TGTGCCAGCAGTTTTGGGACAGGGACAAGGGAGACCCAGTACTTC

V gene: TRBV30
J gene: TRBJ2-3
D gene: TRBD2
CDR3 protein: CAWTSGAPDTQYF
CDR3 DNA: TGTGCCTGGACTAGCGGGGCTCCAGATACGCAGTATTTT

V gene: TRBV19
J gene: TRBJ2-3
D gene: NA
CDR3 protein: CASSTQGWRVYF
CDR3 DNA: TGTGCCAGTAGTACGCAGGGTTGGAGGGTGTATTTT

V gene: TRBV7-7
J gene: TRBJ2-3
D gene: NA
CDR3 protein: CASSSSGTDTQYF
CDR3 DNA: TGTGCCAGCAGCTCTTCGGGCACAGATACGCAGTATTTT

V gene: TRBV28
J gene: TRBJ1-1
D gene: NA
CDR3 protein: CASSSIPNTEAFF
CDR3 DNA: TGTGCCAGCAGTTCCATCCCGAACACTGAAGCTTTCTTT

V gene: TRBV16
J gene: TRBJ1-6
D gene: NA
CDR3 protein: CASSQRRGGSPLHF
CDR3 DNA: TGTGCCAGCAGCCAACGCCGTGGGGGCTCACCCCTCCACTTT

V gene: TRBV10-3
J gene: TRBJ1-1
D gene: NA
CDR3 protein: CAISEMLANTEAFF
CDR3 DNA: TGTGCCATCAGTGAAATGTTAGCGAACACTGAAGCTTTCTTC

V gene: TRBV10-3
J gene: TRBJ2-3
D gene: NA
CDR3 protein: CAIREREIGTDTQYF
CDR3 DNA: TGTGCCATCAGGGAACGGGAGATTGGAACAGATACGCAGTATTTT

V gene: TRBV6-6
J gene: TRBJ1-5
D gene: NA
CDR3 protein: CASEAGVRSNQPQHF
CDR3 DNA: TGTGCCAGCGAAGCAGGGGTCCGTAGCAATCAGCCCCAGCATTTT

V gene: TRBV7-2
J gene: TRBJ2-7
D gene: NA
CDR3 protein: CASSQGSTYEQYF
CDR3 DNA: TGTGCCAGCAGCCAGGGATCCACCTACGAGCAGTACTTC

V gene: TRBV30
J gene: TRBJ1-4
D gene: NA
CDR3 protein: CAWKVPDRANEKLFF
CDR3 DNA: TGTGCCTGGAAAGTTCCGGACAGAGCTAATGAAAAACTGTTTTTT

V gene: TRBV9
J gene: TRBJ1-2
D gene: NA
CDR3 protein: CASSVTPGSVYGYTF
CDR3 DNA: TGTGCCAGCAGCGTAACCCCAGGGTCAGTCTATGGCTACACCTTC

V gene: TRBV5-5
J gene: TRBJ1-1
D gene: TRBD1
CDR3 protein: CASSWEDRGRGAFF
CDR3 DNA: TGTGCCAGCAGCTGGGAGGACAGGGGGCGCGGAGCTTTCTTT

V gene: TRBV28
J gene: TRBJ1-5
D gene: NA
CDR3 protein: CASSLDVGSYSNQPQHF
CDR3 DNA: TGTGCCAGCAGTTTAGACGTCGGGAGCTATAGCAATCAGCCCCAGCATTTT

V gene: TRBV5-1
J gene: TRBJ2-7
D gene: NA
CDR3 protein: CASSSGRVFSYEQYF
CDR3 DNA: TGCGCCAGCAGCTCTGGTCGGGTGTTCTCCTACGAGCAGTACTTC

V gene: TRBV27
J gene: TRBJ2-7
D gene: NA
CDR3 protein: CASSYQSGKHEQYF
CDR3 DNA: TGTGCCAGCAGTTATCAATCAGGGAAGCACGAGCAGTACTTC

V gene: TRBV25-1
J gene: TRBJ1-1
D gene: NA
CDR3 protein: CASSEYLGGTEAFF
CDR3 DNA: TGTGCCAGCAGTGAGTATTTAGGGGGAACGGAAGCTTTCTTT

V gene: TRBV19
J gene: TRBJ1-2
D gene: TRBD1
CDR3 protein: CASSRTGLYGYTF
CDR3 DNA: TGTGCCAGTAGCAGGACAGGGCTGTATGGCTACACCTTC

V gene: TRBV18
J gene: TRBJ1-4
D gene: TRBD1
CDR3 protein: CASSQMAQGAGEKLFF
CDR3 DNA: TGTGCCAGCTCACAAATGGCACAGGGGGCCGGCGAAAAACTGTTTTTT

V gene: TRBV10-2
J gene: TRBJ2-4
D gene: NA
CDR3 protein: CANSRLTRLYIQYF
CDR3 DNA: TGCGCCAACAGTCGACTAACGAGGTTATACATTCAGTACTTC

V gene: TRBV28
J gene: TRBJ1-2
D gene: TRBD1
CDR3 protein: CASSISGGGGYTF
CDR3 DNA: TGTGCCAGCAGCATCTCAGGGGGCGGGGGCTACACCTTC

V gene: TRBV30
J gene: TRBJ2-7
D gene: TRBD1
CDR3 protein: CAWTLQGDSYEQYF
CDR3 DNA: TGTGCCTGGACATTACAGGGGGACAGTTACGAGCAGTACTTC

V gene: TRBV15
J gene: TRBJ2-6
D gene: NA
CDR3 protein: CATTSLHHTGANVLTF
CDR3 DNA: TGTGCCACCACCTCGCTGCATCACACTGGGGCCAACGTCCTGACTTTC

V gene: TRBV19
J gene: TRBJ1-3
D gene: NA
CDR3 protein: CASSKRHSGNTIYF
CDR3 DNA: TGTGCCAGTAGTAAAAGACACTCTGGAAACACCATATATTTT

V gene: TRBV9
J gene: TRBJ2-1
D gene: NA
CDR3 protein: CASSVGRGVDNEQFF
CDR3 DNA: TGTGCCAGCAGCGTAGGCAGGGGGGTCGATAATGAGCAGTTCTTC

V gene: TRBV7-3
J gene: TRBJ2-2
D gene: TRBD2
CDR3 protein: CASSSRAGGPRGAVF
CDR3 DNA: TGTGCCAGCAGCTCCCGAGCGGGAGGGCCAAGAGGAGCTGTTTTT

V gene: TRBV30
J gene: TRBJ2-7
D gene: TRBD2
CDR3 protein: CAWSVQLAGVGEQYF
CDR3 DNA: TGTGCCTGGAGTGTACAATTAGCGGGAGTAGGGGAGCAGTACTTC

V gene: TRBV14
J gene: TRBJ2-5
D gene: TRBD1
CDR3 protein: CASSQDRSRETQYF
CDR3 DNA: TGTGCCAGCAGCCAGGACAGGTCCCGGGAGACCCAGTACTTC

V gene: TRBV14
J gene: TRBJ2-1
D gene: TRBD1
CDR3 protein: CASSPRGQGRNEQFF
CDR3 DNA: TGTGCCAGCAGCCCTCGGGGACAGGGCCGAAATGAGCAGTTCTTC

V gene: TRBV4-3
J gene: TRBJ1-6
D gene: NA
CDR3 protein: CASSQDPQNSPLHF
CDR3 DNA: TGCGCCAGCAGCCAAGATCCCCAGAATTCACCCCTCCACTTT

V gene: TRBV7-9
J gene: TRBJ1-5
D gene: TRBD1
CDR3 protein: CASSLGQGARQPQHF
CDR3 DNA: TGTGCCAGCAGCTTAGGGCAGGGGGCGCGTCAGCCCCAGCATTTT

V gene: TRBV27
J gene: TRBJ2-7
D gene: TRBD2
CDR3 protein: CASSRGGLEQYF
CDR3 DNA: TGTGCCAGCAGTCGGGGGGGGCTCGAGCAGTACTTC

V gene: TRBV5-1
J gene: TRBJ2-1
D gene: TRBD1
CDR3 protein: CASGQGSGHEQFF
CDR3 DNA: TGCGCCAGCGGACAGGGGTCTGGACATGAGCAGTTCTTC

V gene: TRBV30
J gene: TRBJ2-7
D gene: TRBD1
CDR3 protein: CAWSPGQGPYEQYF
CDR3 DNA: TGTGCCTGGAGCCCGGGACAGGGTCCCTACGAGCAGTACTTC

V gene: TRBV19
J gene: TRBJ1-5
D gene: TRBD1
CDR3 protein: CASSRQGNQPQHF
CDR3 DNA: TGTGCCAGTAGTAGACAGGGGAATCAGCCCCAGCATTTT

V gene: TRBV27
J gene: TRBJ1-1
D gene: NA
CDR3 protein: CASTLTFTEAFF
CDR3 DNA: TGTGCCAGCACTTTAACTTTCACTGAAGCTTTCTTT

V gene: TRBV5-4
J gene: TRBJ1-3
D gene: TRBD1
CDR3 protein: CALGGTGGNTIYF
CDR3 DNA: TGTGCCCTAGGAGGGACAGGGGGAAACACCATATATTTT

V gene: TRBV6-4
J gene: TRBJ2-1
D gene: TRBD1
CDR3 protein: CASSDRGTGANEQFF
CDR3 DNA: TGTGCCAGCAGTGACCGCGGGACAGGGGCTAATGAGCAGTTCTTC

V gene: TRBV10-3
J gene: TRBJ1-5
D gene: TRBD1
CDR3 protein: CAISRAVQGAGGNQPQHF
CDR3 DNA: TGTGCCATCAGTAGGGCGGTACAGGGGGCCGGGGGCAATCAGCCCCAGCATTTT

V gene: TRBV29-1
J gene: TRBJ1-2
D gene: TRBD1
CDR3 protein: CSVGQGDHYGYTF
CDR3 DNA: TGCAGCGTTGGACAGGGGGACCACTATGGCTACACCTTC

V gene: TRBV5-1
J gene: TRBJ2-7
D gene: TRBD2
CDR3 protein: CASRIGGRETF
CDR3 DNA: TGCGCCAGCAGAATTGGCGGGAGAGAAACCTTC

V gene: TRBV18
J gene: TRBJ1-1
D gene: NA
CDR3 protein: CASSLEAWNTEAFF
CDR3 DNA: TGTGCCAGCTCACTCGAGGCGTGGAACACTGAAGCTTTCTTT

V gene: TRBV7-8
J gene: TRBJ1-5
D gene: NA
CDR3 protein: CASSYGGDPSNQPQHF
CDR3 DNA: TGTGCCAGCAGCTATGGGGGGGATCCGAGCAATCAGCCCCAGCATTTT

V gene: TRBV5-4
J gene: TRBJ1-2
D gene: NA
CDR3 protein: CASSLGGDNYGYTF
CDR3 DNA: TGTGCCAGCAGCTTGGGGGGAGATAACTATGGCTACACCTTC

V gene: TRBV7-9
J gene: TRBJ1-1
D gene: NA
CDR3 protein: CASSLVGGKTEAFF
CDR3 DNA: TGTGCCAGCAGCTTAGTTGGGGGGAAGACTGAAGCTTTCTTT